The 14 T cell receptor beta chains below were found in one sample sequenced in a study of identical twins. TCRdb ran MiXCR on the 5' RACE reads and lists one entry per CDR3 protein. The data show approximately 220,000 distinct CDR3 sequences, roughly 10% seen once. Sequenced input: memory (CD45RO+) T cells sorted from blood. The receptor set was obtained from a woman in her late teens or twenties in good health.

The gene calls are TRBV20-1 and TRBJ1-1, with 7 positions matching TRBD1. The CDR3 covers 14 residues. V trimming: 6 bases; J trimming: 5 bases; junction bases outside the gene matches: 12. CDR1 and CDR2 from the germline V gene are DFQATT and SNEGSKA (reference sequence). The CDR3 nucleotides read TGCAGTGCCACCGGGAAGGGGGCAGGGACTGAAGCTTTCTTT. Protein sequence: CSATGKGAGTEAFF.

This clonotype occurred once. This rearrangement joins TRBV13 to TRBJ2-1, with D tentatively TRBD1 (5 bases). The CDR3 spans 14 residues. The V end was cut by 5 bases, the J end by 9 bases, with 17 bases between. The germline V gene encodes CDR1 PRHDT and CDR2 FYEKMQ (reference sequence). Here the CDR3 DNA reads TGTGCCAGCAGCACACGGACACCCCAGGGTGAGCAGTTCTTC. It is translated as CASSTRTPQGEQFF.

This chain uses TRBV9 with TRBJ1-1; no reliable D call. From germline, CDR1 is SGDLS and CDR2 YYNGEE. The CDR3 runs to 14 residues. The V end lost 3 bases, the J end lost 3 bases, and 12 bases lay between the germline ends. The CDR3, as DNA: TGTGCCAGCAGCGCAGCCCCAGCGGACACTGAAGCTTTCTTT. It specifies CASSAAPADTEAFF. Full variable domain (remainder filled in from reference TRBV9 and TRBJ1-1): DSGVTQTPKHLITATGQRVTLRCSPRSGDLSVYWYQQSLDQGLQFLIQYYNGEERAKGNILERFSAQQFPDLHSELNLSSLELGDSALYFCASSAAPADTEAFFGQGTRLTVV.

This clonotype was picked up many times. The chain recombines TRBV25-1 with TRBJ2-1, with D tentatively TRBD1 or TRBD2 (5 bases each). Trimming pared 7 bases from V and 8 bases from J, leaving 9 bases between. Germline loops: CDR1 MGHDK, CDR2 SYGVNS. There are 11 residues in the CDR3. For the CDR3, the DNA is TGTGCCAGCACAATGGGGGATGAGCAGTTCTTC. Amino acid sequence: CASTMGDEQFF.

In its sample, this clonotype was seen a few times. The chain has TRBV2 and TRBJ2-4; D call uncertain. The CDR3 is 14 amino acids. From germline, CDR1 is SNHLY and CDR2 FYNNEI. The V gene lost 6 bases and the J gene lost 0 bases, with 9 bases spanning the gap. The CDR3, as DNA: TGTGCCAGCAGAGCTACCCTAGCCAAAAACATTCAGTACTTC. Its protein product is CASRATLAKNIQYF.

The rearrangement links TRBV20-1 to TRBJ2-5; D remains ambiguous. CDR1 DFQATT and CDR2 SNEGSKA come from the germline V gene (reference sequence). Trimming pared 3 bases from V and 0 bases from J, leaving 11 bases between. This CDR3 region has 14 residues. CDR3 in amino acids: CSASTLEHQETQYF. CDR3 DNA sequence: TGCAGTGCTAGTACGCTGGAACACCAAGAGACCCAGTACTTC.

The genes are TRBV9 and TRBJ2-4; possibly TRBD2 for D (5 bases). In germline, CDR1 is SGDLS, CDR2 YYNGEE. V was pared by 0 bases and J by 5 bases, with 6 bases between. CDR3 size: 13 residues. CDR3 bases: TGTGCCAGCAGCGTAGGGGGAGAAAACATTCAGTACTTC. It translates to CASSVGGENIQYF.

Only a few counts were recorded for this clonotype. The rearrangement links TRBV10-2 to TRBJ2-7, with D maybe TRBD1 (6 bases). There are 15 residues in the CDR3. The V end lost 0 bases, the J end lost 0 bases, and 9 bases lay between the germline ends. Germline V CDR1 and CDR2: WSHSY, SAAADI. The CDR3 DNA follows: TGCGCCAGCAGTGAGTCTCAGGGGTTCTCCTACGAGCAGTACTTC. Protein sequence: CASSESQGFSYEQYF.

This clonotype was observed many times. The chain is built from TRBV6-1 and TRBJ2-4; D perhaps matches TRBD1 (6 bases). V lost 6 bases and J 0 bases, leaving 18 bases between the germline ends. The CDR3 loop spans 17 amino acids. Germline V gene data show CDR1 as MNHNS and CDR2 as SASEGT. The DNA of the CDR3 is TGTGCCAGCAGCACAGGACAGACAATACTAGCCAAAAACATTCAGTACTTC. Translation: CASSTGQTILAKNIQYF.

This clonotype was seen more than once but under ten times. The chain has TRBV4-3 and TRBJ1-6; no reliable D call. Deletions cut 0 bases from V and 10 bases from J, with 10 bases between. This CDR3 is built from 14 residues. Germline CDR1 reads LGHNA; CDR2 reads YSLEER. CDR3 in DNA: TGCGCCAGCAGCCAAGATAGTGGGAGGTCACCCCTCCACTTT. Translated: CASSQDSGRSPLHF.

The rearrangement links TRBV5-5 to TRBJ2-6; 7 bases agree with TRBD1. Germline CDR1 SGHKS, CDR2 YYEKEE (reference sequence). This CDR3 has 18 amino acids. V lost 5 bases to trimming and J lost 9 bases; unmatched junction nucleotides: 20. DNA for the CDR3: TGTGCCAGCAGTTTGCTTATTCTTCAGGGGGTTGGTGGCAACGTCCTGACTTTC. Translating gives CASSLLILQGVGGNVLTF.

This clonotype was seen a few times. The chain has TRBV5-6 and TRBJ1-1; no definite D call. Germline values: CDR1 SGHDT, CDR2 YYEEEE. The CDR3 runs to 15 residues. Deletions cut 1 base from V and 0 bases from J, with 10 bases between. The CDR3 sequence is CASSLLKVLNTEAFF. The CDR3, as DNA: TGTGCCAGCAGCTTGCTTAAGGTCTTGAACACTGAAGCTTTCTTT. Drawing the rest from reference TRBV5-6 and TRBJ1-1, the complete variable domain is DAGVTQSPTHLIKTRGQQVTLRCSPKSGHDTVSWYQQALGQGPQFIFQYYEEEERQRGNFPDRFSGHQFPNYSSELNVNALLLGDSALYLCASSLLKVLNTEAFFGQGTRLTVV.

The gene calls are TRBV11-1 and TRBJ2-7, with 9 bases fitting TRBD1. With V trimmed by 2 bases and J by 5 bases, 16 bases remained unmatched. The CDR3 is 18 amino acids. Per the germline V gene, CDR1 is SGHAT and CDR2 is FQDESV (reference sequence). CDR3 sequence reads: CASSLKGLRGQGLHEQYF. Here the CDR3 DNA reads TGTGCCAGCAGCTTAAAGGGTCTTCGGGGACAGGGTCTTCACGAGCAGTACTTC.

This clonotype was picked up many times. The J gene is TRBJ2-4, the V gene TRBV12-3 or TRBV12-4, with TRBD1 matching over 7 bases. With 5 bases clipped from V and 1 base from J, the junction kept 8 bases outside the gene matches. This CDR3 region has 16 residues. This chain's CDR3 is CASSTRTGGAKNIQYF. The CDR3 DNA reads TGTGCCAGCAGTACTAGGACAGGTGGGGCCAAAAACATTCAGTACTTC.